This T cell receptor (beta chain) originates from a study of PD-1 blockade in classical Hodgkin lymphoma. The study's findings and limits: Before treatment, TCR diversity in newly diagnosed patients was reportedly lower than in healthy donors.

Sequencing used immunoSEQ multiplex PCR; TCRdb keeps in-frame clones, though not all of them. Of around 30,000 clones in the sample, 80% to 90% were seen once. As to this clone: Its antigen is still unknown.

Noted time point: newly diagnosed, previously untreated cHL patient sample. The CD4+ T cells used were purified from thawed PBMCs through magnetic negative selection. It was PBMCs in newly diagnosed, untreated classical Hodgkin lymphoma that served as comparison. Sequencing was performed on CD4+ T cells from blood. The TCR originated in a human donor with classical Hodgkin lymphoma.

CDR3 sequence: CASRKQGSGANVLTF. As DNA, the CDR3 is TGTGCCAGCAGAAAACAGGGTTCTGGGGCCAACGTCCTGACTTTC. V gene TRBV6-5 combines with J gene TRBJ2-6; possibly TRBD1 for D (6 bases). From germline, CDR1 is MNHEY and CDR2 SVGAGI. V lost 6 bases and J lost 1, with 10 bases in between. The CDR3 runs 15 residues.